The 22 T cell receptor beta chains below come from one sample, sequenced in a study of blood T cells in healthy people across ages. The second PCR ran roughly 6 to 11 cycles with a sample-barcoded 5' primer and J-beta primers. TCRdb redid the calling of the 5' RACE reads with MiXCR, one entry per CDR3 protein. This sample has fewer than 2 million distinct CDR3 sequences, with about two fifths found just once. The sample taken for sequencing was blood. The receptors shown here come from a human donor in good health.

This clonotype was found a few times. The rearrangement links TRBV7-2 to TRBJ1-2; possibly TRBD1 for D (6 bases). CDR1 is SGHTA and CDR2 is FQGNSA in the germline V gene. The CDR3 is 15 amino acids. Between the trimmed V and J ends, which lost 1 base and 3 bases, there was a span of 12 bases. The CDR3 DNA reads TGTGCCAGCAGCTTAGATTGGGGGCAGGACTATGGCTACACCTTC. Translation gives CASSLDWGQDYGYTF.

The sample holds a few counts of this clonotype. This chain connects TRBV27 to TRBJ2-7; D uncertain. The V and J ends lost 5 bases and 5 bases respectively, with 7 bases between them. This CDR3 contains 11 residues. Germline lookup yields CDR1 MNHEY and CDR2 SMNVEV (reference sequence). The CDR3 region has the DNA TGTGCCAGCAGTCACCAGAACGAGCAGTACTTC. This gives the protein CASSHQNEQYF.

This clonotype was detected only a few times. V is TRBV2 and J is TRBJ1-6; 9 bases line up with TRBD1. Germline CDR1 is SNHLY and CDR2 is FYNNEI. The CDR3 loop spans 15 amino acids. Trimming took 6 bases from V and 7 from J; bases not matched to a gene: 7. The CDR3: CASSPEGQGNSPLHF. The CDR3, as DNA: TGTGCCAGCAGCCCCGAGGGACAGGGAAATTCACCCCTCCACTTT.

This clonotype was seen more than once but under ten times. V is TRBV20-1 and J is TRBJ2-3; 7 bases are shared with TRBD1. The length of the CDR3 is 14 residues. Germline loops: CDR1 DFQATT, CDR2 SNEGSKA (reference sequence). V trimming: 4 bases; J trimming: 4 bases; junction bases outside the gene matches: 8. For the CDR3, the DNA is TGCAGTGCTAAAAGACAGGGTATCCCAGATACGCAGTATTTT. Its protein product is CSAKRQGIPDTQYF.

This clonotype was picked up many times. The CDR3 DNA reads TGTGCCAGCGCGGGCTCTGGGGCCAACGTCCTGACTTTC. Protein sequence: CASAGSGANVLTF. The chain recombines TRBV6-6 with TRBJ2-6; possibly TRBD2 for D (5 bases). Germline CDR1 MNHNY, CDR2 SVGAGI (reference sequence). This CDR3 contains 13 residues. Trimming pared 8 bases from V and 0 bases from J, leaving 5 bases between.

The chain links TRBV3-1 to TRBJ2-5, with a tentative D call TRBD1 (5 bases). CDR3 length equals 17 residues. Germline V gene sequence: CDR1 LGHDT, CDR2 YNNKEL (reference sequence). Trimming stripped 5 bases from V and 5 bases from J, with 24 bases between. CDR3 sequence: CASSKKPGHITWETQYF. The CDR3 nucleotides are TGTGCCAGCAGCAAAAAACCAGGACATATCACTTGGGAGACCCAGTACTTC.

This chain links TRBV28 with TRBJ2-7, with 7 bases aligning to TRBD1. V dropped 3 bases and J dropped 4; count of bases not matched to a gene: 9. The CDR3 has 15 amino acids. From germline, CDR1 is MDHEN and CDR2 SYDVKM. CDR3 in amino acids: CASSLLDRSIYEQYF. CDR3 DNA sequence: TGTGCCAGCAGTTTGTTGGACAGGAGTATTTACGAGCAGTACTTC.

On this clonotype: A junction boundary mismatches the germline segment, possibly from a read error. The chain joins TRBV4-2 to TRBJ2-6; D ambiguous. The CDR3 length is 16 residues. Germline loops: CDR1 LGHNA, CDR2 YNFKEQ. The CDR3 nucleotides are TGTACCAGCAGCCAAGACTGCGGCTCTGGGGCCAACGTCCTGACTTTC. As protein: CTSSQDCGSGANVLTF.

Only a few counts were recorded for this clonotype. CDR3 sequence (DNA): TGCGCCAGCAGCCTAGGAGGGGGCCAGTTGTATGGCTACACCTTC. Its translation: CASSLGGGQLYGYTF. The chain couples TRBV4-1 to TRBJ1-2; 7 bases fit TRBD1. This CDR3 has 15 residues. Germline assignment: CDR1 MGHRA and CDR2 YSYEKL. Trimming at V came to 4 bases and at J to 5 bases, leaving 10 bases not matched to a gene.

The chain joins TRBV13 to TRBJ2-7; D unresolved. V gave up 5 bases and J gave up 0 bases, with 14 bases separating them. CDR1 is PRHDT, CDR2 FYEKMQ, per germline (reference sequence). The length of the CDR3 is 15 residues. CDR3 DNA sequence: TGTGCCAGCAGCCTCACAACTGACCTCTCCTACGAGCAGTACTTC. It specifies CASSLTTDLSYEQYF.

V usage is TRBV15 and J usage is TRBJ1-1, with no clear D. The CDR3 sequence is 15 residues long. V was clipped by 5 bases and J by 1 base, with 14 bases between them. The germline V gene has CDR1 LNHNV and CDR2 YYDKDF (reference sequence). This chain's CDR3 is CATSGRREGNTEAFF. Written as DNA, the CDR3 is TGTGCCACCAGCGGCAGACGGGAGGGGAACACTGAAGCTTTCTTT.

A remark on this clonotype: The germline gene is not matched at one end of the junction; a read error may be the cause. The CDR3 nucleotides read TGTGCCAGCAGAGATTCCGACTGGGGGGCGATCTATGGTTACACCTTC. Amino acids: CASRDSDWGAIYGYTF. The gene calls are TRBV27 and TRBJ1-2; D is perhaps TRBD1 (6 bases). The CDR3 is 16 residues long. Germline CDR1 MNHEY, CDR2 SMNVEV (reference sequence).

This clonotype turned up a few times. The V gene is TRBV7-2, the J gene TRBJ2-7; 10 positions agree with TRBD2. The trim removed 1 base at V and 7 bases at J, leaving 4 bases unmatched. CDR1 is SGHTA, CDR2 FQGNSA, per germline. CDR3 length equals 14 residues. The CDR3 loop is CASSLGTSGGEQYF. The CDR3 nucleotides are TGTGCCAGCAGCTTAGGGACTAGCGGAGGTGAGCAGTACTTC.

This sequence joins TRBV6-2 or TRBV6-3 and TRBJ2-2; possibly TRBD2 for D (6 bases). From germline, CDR1 is MNHEY and CDR2 SVGEGT. The CDR3 runs 15 residues. The V end was cut by 5 bases, the J end by 1 base, with 11 bases between. The CDR3 region is CASSATSLNTGELFF. Written as DNA, the CDR3 is TGTGCCAGCAGTGCCACTAGCTTGAACACCGGGGAGCTGTTTTTT.

V is TRBV4-3 and J is TRBJ1-4, with D possibly TRBD1 on 5 matching bases. Germline values: CDR1 LGHNA, CDR2 YSLEER. The CDR3 covers 15 residues. V lost 0 bases and J 7 bases, leaving 12 bases between the germline ends. CDR3 region: CASSQEMGRGEKLFF. CDR3 nucleotide sequence: TGCGCCAGCAGCCAAGAGATGGGGAGGGGTGAAAAACTGTTTTTT.

The chain combines TRBV18 with TRBJ1-1; TRBD1 aligns across 9 bases. CDR1 and CDR2 from the germline V gene are KGHSH and LQKENI. V gave up 4 bases and J gave up 5 bases; unmatched junction bases: 20. The CDR3 is made up of 19 amino acids. The CDR3 nucleotides read TGTGCCAGCTCACTAAGACTGCCGGGACAGGGACACAAGGGGACTGAAGCTTTCTTT. Its translation is CASSLRLPGQGHKGTEAFF.

V gene TRBV20-1 combines with J gene TRBJ2-3, with 10 bases fitting TRBD2. CDR1 and CDR2 (germline): DFQATT, SNEGSKA (reference sequence). V lost 6 bases, J lost 4 bases, and 7 bases stayed unmatched. The CDR3 extends over 14 amino acids. CDR3 DNA: TGCAGTGCAAGAAGCGGGGGGGCCGCAGATACGCAGTATTTT. Its protein product is CSARSGGAADTQYF.

This clonotype appeared a few times. The chain has TRBV5-1 and TRBJ1-1; 8 bases are a match to TRBD1. Per the germline V gene, CDR1 is SGHRS and CDR2 is YFSETQ. This CDR3 is 16 amino acids long. V lost 1 base, J lost 1 base, and 6 bases stayed unmatched. CDR3: CASSLLTGATNTEAFF. In DNA form, the CDR3 reads TGCGCCAGCAGCTTGTTGACAGGGGCAACGAACACTGAAGCTTTCTTT. Supplemented by reference TRBV5-1 and TRBJ1-1, the full variable domain reads KAGVTQTPRYLIKTRGQQVTLSCSPISGHRSVSWYQQTPGQGLQFLFEYFSETQRNKGNFPGRFSGRQFSNSRSEMNVSTLELGDSALYLCASSLLTGATNTEAFFGQGTRLTVV.

This clonotype was picked up one time. A much more abundant neighbour one base away suggests this may be a read error. The rearrangement joins TRBV4-3 to TRBJ2-5; D perhaps matches TRBD1 (6 bases). The CDR3 is 15 amino acids. Germline lookup yields CDR1 LGHNA and CDR2 YSLEER. The CDR3 region is CASCQDHWDTGTQYF. CDR3 in DNA: TGCGCCAGCTGCCAAGATCATTGGGACACGGGGACCCAGTACTTC.

A few counts support this clonotype. The gene calls are TRBV6-6 and TRBJ1-4, with D possibly matching TRBD1 (6 bases). V lost 2 bases and J 8 bases, leaving 12 bases between the germline ends. Germline V lookup: CDR1 MNHNY, CDR2 SVGAGI (reference sequence). This CDR3 contains 14 residues. The CDR3 is CASSYDRRGEKLFF. In DNA form, the CDR3 reads TGTGCCAGCAGTTACGACAGGAGGGGGGAAAAACTGTTTTTT.

V and J are TRBV10-3 and TRBJ2-1, with 9 bases identical to TRBD1. Germline V gene sequence: CDR1 ENHRY, CDR2 SYGVKD. V lost 4 bases to trimming and J lost 4 bases; unmatched junction nucleotides: 5. The CDR3 has 15 residues. CDR3 DNA: TGTGCCATCAGTGTTCCGGGACAGGGTTACAATGAGCAGTTCTTC. It translates to CAISVPGQGYNEQFF.

As to this clonotype: The junction departs from germline at one end; a sequencing error may be responsible. This rearrangement joins TRBV11-3 to TRBJ1-3; no definite D call. The CDR3 covers 14 residues. CDR1 is SGHNT, CDR2 YENEEA, per germline. The DNA for the CDR3 is TGTGCCAGTAGCTTCGACCACTCTGGAAACACCATATATTTT. It encodes CASSFDHSGNTIYF.